This T cell receptor (beta chain) was documented in a study of cytomegalovirus exposure and HLA in healthy donors. Study-level results: Earlier results showed most TCR beta V segments being productive about 90% or about 30% of the time.

The V gene lost 0 bases and the J gene lost 4 bases, with 13 bases spanning the gap. The CDR3 is 15 residues long. Germline lookup yields CDR1 SGHRS and CDR2 YFSETQ. About this clone: Its antigen is unidentified.

The PCR was carried out with 60 Vbeta primers and 13 Jbeta primers. TCRdb keeps only in-frame clones here, not all; method: immunoSEQ multiplex PCR. The data contain around 150,000 clones, 60% to 85% of them seen just once; the ten biggest clones take up 1.1% to 1.5%. Sequencing used PBMCs. This clonotype originated in a woman in her 40s in good health and CMV-seronegative. The rearrangement links TRBV5-1 to TRBJ2-5; maybe TRBD1 (5 bases). Here the CDR3 reads CASSLALSRGETQYF. The CDR3 coding sequence is TGCGCCAGCAGCTTGGCCTTATCAAGGGGAGAGACCCAGTACTTC.